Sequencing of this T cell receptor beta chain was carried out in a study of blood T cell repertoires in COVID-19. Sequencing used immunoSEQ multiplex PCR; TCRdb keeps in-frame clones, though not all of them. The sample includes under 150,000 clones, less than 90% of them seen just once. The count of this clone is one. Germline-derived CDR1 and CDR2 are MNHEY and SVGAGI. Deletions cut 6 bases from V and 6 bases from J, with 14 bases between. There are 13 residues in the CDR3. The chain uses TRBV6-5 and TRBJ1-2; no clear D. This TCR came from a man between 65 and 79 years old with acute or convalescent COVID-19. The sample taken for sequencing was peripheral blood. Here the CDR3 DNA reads TGTGCCAGCAGGAGACACCCCTCTGATGGCTACACCTTC. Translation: CASRRHPSDGYTF.